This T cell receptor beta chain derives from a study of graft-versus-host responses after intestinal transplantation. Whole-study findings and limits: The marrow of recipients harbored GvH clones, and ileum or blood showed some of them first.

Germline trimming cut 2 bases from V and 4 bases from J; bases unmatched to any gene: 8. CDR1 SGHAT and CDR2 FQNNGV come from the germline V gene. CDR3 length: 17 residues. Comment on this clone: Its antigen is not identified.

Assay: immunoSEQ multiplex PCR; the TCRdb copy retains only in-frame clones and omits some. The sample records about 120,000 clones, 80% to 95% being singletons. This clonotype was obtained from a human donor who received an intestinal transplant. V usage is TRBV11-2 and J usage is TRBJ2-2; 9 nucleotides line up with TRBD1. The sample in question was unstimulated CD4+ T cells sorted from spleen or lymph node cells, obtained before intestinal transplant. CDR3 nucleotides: TGTGCCAGCAGCTTATCCTCCGGGACAGGGCTCACCGGGGAGCTGTTTTTT. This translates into CASSLSSGTGLTGELFF.